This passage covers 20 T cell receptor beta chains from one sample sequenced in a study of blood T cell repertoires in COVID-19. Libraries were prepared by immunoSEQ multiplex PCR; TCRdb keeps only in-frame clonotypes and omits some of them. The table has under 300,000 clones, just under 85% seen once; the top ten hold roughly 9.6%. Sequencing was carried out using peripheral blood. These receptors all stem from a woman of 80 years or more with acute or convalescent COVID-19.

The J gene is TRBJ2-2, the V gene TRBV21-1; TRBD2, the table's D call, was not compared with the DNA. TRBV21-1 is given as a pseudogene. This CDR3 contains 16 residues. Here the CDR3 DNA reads TGTGCCAGCAGCAAAGTTCACGGAGGTTGCACCGGGGAGCTGTTTTTT. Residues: CASSKVHGGCTGELFF.

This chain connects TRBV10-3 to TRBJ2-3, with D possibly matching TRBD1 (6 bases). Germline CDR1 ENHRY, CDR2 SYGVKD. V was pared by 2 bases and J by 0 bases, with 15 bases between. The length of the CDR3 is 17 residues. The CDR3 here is CAISEGGGAPSTDTQYF. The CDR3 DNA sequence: TGTGCCATCAGTGAGGGTGGGGGCGCCCCTAGCACAGATACGCAGTATTTT.

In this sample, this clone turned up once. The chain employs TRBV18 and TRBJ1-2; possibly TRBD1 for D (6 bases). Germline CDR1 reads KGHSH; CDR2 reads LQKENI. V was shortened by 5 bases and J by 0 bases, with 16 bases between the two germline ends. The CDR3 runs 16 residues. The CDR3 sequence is CASSSTGSPSNYGYTF. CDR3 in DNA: TGTGCCAGCTCATCGACAGGTTCCCCGTCTAACTATGGCTACACCTTC.

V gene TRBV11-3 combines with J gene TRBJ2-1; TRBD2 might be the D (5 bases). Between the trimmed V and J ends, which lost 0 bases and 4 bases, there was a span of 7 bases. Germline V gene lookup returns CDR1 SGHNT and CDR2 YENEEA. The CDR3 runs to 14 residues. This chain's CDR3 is CASSLDWTYNEQFF. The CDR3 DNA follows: TGTGCCAGCAGCTTAGACTGGACTTACAATGAGCAGTTCTTC.

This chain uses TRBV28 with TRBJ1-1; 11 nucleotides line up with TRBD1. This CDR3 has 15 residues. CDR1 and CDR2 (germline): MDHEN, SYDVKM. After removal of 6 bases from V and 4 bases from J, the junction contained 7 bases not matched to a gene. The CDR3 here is CASSMGQGVRTEAFF. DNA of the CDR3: TGTGCCAGCAGCATGGGACAGGGGGTGCGCACTGAAGCTTTCTTT.

CDR3 sequence: CASHRTATNSYNSPLHF. CDR3 nucleotides: TGTGCCAGCCACCGGACAGCTACAAACTCCTATAATTCACCCCTCCACTTT. The rearrangement links TRBV19 to TRBJ1-6, with a weak D call TRBD1 (6 bases). Germline lookup yields CDR1 LNHDA and CDR2 SQIVND (reference sequence). The CDR3 covers 17 residues. Trimming cost V 9 bases and J 0 bases, with 18 bases left between them.

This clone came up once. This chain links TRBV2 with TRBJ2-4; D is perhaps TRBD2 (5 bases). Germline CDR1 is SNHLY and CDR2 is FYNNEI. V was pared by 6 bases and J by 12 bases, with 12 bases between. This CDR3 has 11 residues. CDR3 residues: CASREETNQYF. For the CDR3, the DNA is TGTGCCAGCAGGGAGGAGACTAATCAGTACTTC.

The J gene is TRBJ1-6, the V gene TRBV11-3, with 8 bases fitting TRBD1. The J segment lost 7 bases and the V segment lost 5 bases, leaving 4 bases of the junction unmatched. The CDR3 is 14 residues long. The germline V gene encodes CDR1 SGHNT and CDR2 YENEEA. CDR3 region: CASSAGGANSPLHF. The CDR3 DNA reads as TGTGCCAGCAGCGCAGGGGGCGCGAATTCACCCCTCCACTTT.

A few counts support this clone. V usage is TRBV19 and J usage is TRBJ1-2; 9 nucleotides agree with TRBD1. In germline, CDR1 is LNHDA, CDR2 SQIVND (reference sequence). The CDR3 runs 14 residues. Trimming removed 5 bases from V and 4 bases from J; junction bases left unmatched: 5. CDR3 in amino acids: CASSPTGGGYGYTF. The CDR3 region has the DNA TGTGCCAGTAGTCCAACAGGGGGCGGCTATGGCTACACCTTC.

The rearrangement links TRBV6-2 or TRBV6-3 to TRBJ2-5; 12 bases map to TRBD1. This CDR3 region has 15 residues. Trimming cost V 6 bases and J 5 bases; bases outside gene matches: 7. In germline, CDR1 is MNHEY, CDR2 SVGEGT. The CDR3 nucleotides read TGTGCCAGCAGCTCCGGGACAGGGGGCATGGAGACCCAGTACTTC. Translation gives CASSSGTGGMETQYF.

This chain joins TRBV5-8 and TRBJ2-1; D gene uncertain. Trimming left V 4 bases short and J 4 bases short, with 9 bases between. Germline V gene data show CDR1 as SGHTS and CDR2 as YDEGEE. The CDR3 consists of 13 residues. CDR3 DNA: TGTGCCAGCAGCCCTCGCCAGTACAATGAGCAGTTCTTC. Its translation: CASSPRQYNEQFF. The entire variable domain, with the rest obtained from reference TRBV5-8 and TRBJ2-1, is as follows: EAGVTQSPTHLIKTRGQQATLRCSPISGHTSVYWYQQALGLGLQFLLWYDEGEERNRGNFPPRFSGRQFPNYSSELNVNALELEDSALYLCASSPRQYNEQFFGPGTRLTVL.

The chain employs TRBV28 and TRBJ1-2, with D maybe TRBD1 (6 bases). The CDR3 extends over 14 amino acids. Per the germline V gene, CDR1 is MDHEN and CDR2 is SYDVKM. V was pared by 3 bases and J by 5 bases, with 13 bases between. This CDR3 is CASSFEAGAYGYTF. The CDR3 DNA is TGTGCCAGCAGTTTCGAGGCAGGGGCTTATGGCTACACCTTC.

This CDR3 is CASSYGTLSYEQYF. CDR3 nucleotide sequence: TGTGCCAGCAGTTACGGCACCCTTTCCTACGAGCAGTACTTC. The chain is built from TRBV6-6 and TRBJ2-7; no definite D call. CDR1 is MNHNY and CDR2 is SVGAGI in the germline V gene (reference sequence). Trimming pared 2 bases from V and 1 base from J, leaving 9 bases between. The CDR3 is made up of 14 amino acids.

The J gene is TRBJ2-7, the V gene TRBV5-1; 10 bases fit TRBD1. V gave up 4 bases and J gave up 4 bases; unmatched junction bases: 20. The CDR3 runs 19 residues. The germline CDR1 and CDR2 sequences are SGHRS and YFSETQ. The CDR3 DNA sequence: TGCGCCAGCAGCCCTACCGGGACAGGGGCCAACGGGGGGGCTTACGAGCAGTACTTC. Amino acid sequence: CASSPTGTGANGGAYEQYF.

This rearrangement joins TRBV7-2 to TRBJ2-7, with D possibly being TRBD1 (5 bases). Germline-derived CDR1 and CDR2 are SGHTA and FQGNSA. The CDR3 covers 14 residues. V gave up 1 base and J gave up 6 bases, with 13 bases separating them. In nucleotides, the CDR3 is TGTGCCAGCAGCTTAGGGGGCCGCGGCCCCGAGCAGTACTTC. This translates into CASSLGGRGPEQYF.

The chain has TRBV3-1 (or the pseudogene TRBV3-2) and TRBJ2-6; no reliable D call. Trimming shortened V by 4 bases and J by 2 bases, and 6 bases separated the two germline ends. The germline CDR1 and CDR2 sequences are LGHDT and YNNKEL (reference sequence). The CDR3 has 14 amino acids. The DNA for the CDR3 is TGTGCCAGCAGCCTATCGGCTGGGGCCAACGTCCTGACTTTC. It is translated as CASSLSAGANVLTF.

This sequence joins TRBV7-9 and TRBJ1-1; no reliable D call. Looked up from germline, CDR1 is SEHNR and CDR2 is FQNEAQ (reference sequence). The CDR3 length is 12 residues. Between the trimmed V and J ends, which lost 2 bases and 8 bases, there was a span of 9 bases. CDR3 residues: CASSLLAAEAFF. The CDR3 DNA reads TGTGCCAGCAGCTTATTGGCAGCGGAAGCTTTCTTT. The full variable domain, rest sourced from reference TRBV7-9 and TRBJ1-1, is DTGVSQNPRHKITKRGQNVTFRCDPISEHNRLYWYRQTLGQGPEFLTYFQNEAQLEKSRLLSDRFSAERPKGSFSTLEIQRTEQGDSAMYLCASSLLAAEAFFGQGTRLTVV.

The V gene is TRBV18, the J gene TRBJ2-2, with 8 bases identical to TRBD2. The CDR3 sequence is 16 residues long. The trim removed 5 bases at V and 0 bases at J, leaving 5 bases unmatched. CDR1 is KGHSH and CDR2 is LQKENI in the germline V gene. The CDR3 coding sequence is TGTGCCAGCTCAAAAACCGGGGGGGCGAACACCGGGGAGCTGTTTTTT. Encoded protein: CASSKTGGANTGELFF.

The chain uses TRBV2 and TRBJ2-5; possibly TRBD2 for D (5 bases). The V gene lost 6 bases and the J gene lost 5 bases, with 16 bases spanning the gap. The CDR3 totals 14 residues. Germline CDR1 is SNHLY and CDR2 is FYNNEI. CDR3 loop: CASSYVEGSETQYF. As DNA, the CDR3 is TGTGCCAGCAGCTACGTAGAGGGATCGGAGACCCAGTACTTC.

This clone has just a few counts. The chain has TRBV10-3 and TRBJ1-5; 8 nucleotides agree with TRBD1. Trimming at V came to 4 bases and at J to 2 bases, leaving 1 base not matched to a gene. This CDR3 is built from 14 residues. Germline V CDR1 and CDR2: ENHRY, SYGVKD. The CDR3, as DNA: TGTGCCATCAGTGTGGACAGGGGCAATCAGCCCCAGCATTTT. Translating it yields CAISVDRGNQPQHF.